Presented here are 11 T cell receptor beta chains from one specimen sequenced in a study of identical twins. TCRdb re-called the 5' RACE reads with MiXCR, one entry per CDR3 protein. The repertoire holds roughly 1.6 million distinct CDR3 sequences, around 33% seen once, with approximately 0.29% in the top ten. Specimen: cord blood. These TCRs come from a newborn girl in good health.

Of note for this clonotype: With a much larger clone just one base away, this may be a read error. Given the absence of the conserved phenylalanine or tryptophan at the CDR3 end, a read error is likely. This chain uses TRBV29-1 with TRBJ1-2, with D unresolved. V shed 4 bases and J shed 4 bases, with 10 bases lying between them. The CDR3 covers 12 residues. CDR1 is SQVTM, CDR2 ANQGSEA, per germline. CDR3 sequence reads: CSVARPSYGYTL. CDR3 nucleotides: TGCAGCGTTGCGCGGCCTAGCTATGGCTACACCTTA.

The sample holds a few counts of this clonotype. The gene calls are TRBV6-2 or TRBV6-3 and TRBJ1-1, with 8 bases matching TRBD1. The V segment lost 0 bases and the J segment 3 bases; nucleotides outside the gene matches: 9. CDR3 size: 17 residues. CDR1 is MNHEY and CDR2 is SVGEGT in the germline V gene. The DNA for the CDR3 is TGTGCCAGCAGTTACTCGATCGGCAGGGGGCGGGACACTGAAGCTTTCTTT. This encodes CASSYSIGRGRDTEAFF.

This clonotype occurred many times. This rearrangement joins TRBV4-2 to TRBJ2-1, with 8 nucleotides matching TRBD1. Germline CDR1 reads LGHNA; CDR2 reads YNFKEQ. Trimming removed 0 bases from V and 3 bases from J; junction bases left unmatched: 4. The CDR3 length is 16 residues. The CDR3 loop reads CASSQDRDRLYNEQFF. CDR3 in DNA: TGTGCCAGCAGCCAAGATAGGGACAGGCTCTACAATGAGCAGTTCTTC.

The V call is TRBV15, the J call TRBJ2-1; D may be TRBD2 (6 bases). The DNA matches TRBJ2-7 better at its end, which makes the J call doubtful. This CDR3 is 16 amino acids long. The germline V gene encodes CDR1 LNHNV and CDR2 YYDKDF (reference sequence). CDR3 region: CATSAPWREIYNEQYF. In nucleotides, the CDR3 is TGTGCCACCAGCGCACCGTGGAGGGAGATTTACAATGAGCAGTACTTC.

The chain uses TRBV12-3 or TRBV12-4 and TRBJ2-5, with D perhaps given as TRBD1 or TRBD2 (5 bases each). Trimming took 6 bases from V and 2 from J, leaving 10 bases between them. The CDR3 is made up of 13 amino acids. CDR3 coding DNA: TGTGCCAGCAGAGGGACGGATCAAGAGACCCAGTACTTC. This encodes CASRGTDQETQYF.

Ten or more counts support this clonotype. The rearrangement uses TRBV29-1 and TRBJ2-3; 8 positions match TRBD2. Losses at the gene ends were 2 bases for V and 4 bases for J; bases not matched to a gene: 14. CDR3 length: 17 amino acids. The V gene's germline CDR1 is SQVTM and CDR2 ANQGSEA. The CDR3 loop is CSVEQRLAGLRADTQYF. Written as DNA, the CDR3 is TGCAGCGTTGAACAGCGTCTAGCGGGCCTCAGGGCAGATACGCAGTATTTT.

In nucleotides, the CDR3 is TGTGCCAGCAGCCAAGGAGACAGCGCAGCTTTCTTT. Residues: CASSQGDSAAFF. This chain links TRBV3-1 with TRBJ1-1; tentatively, D is TRBD1 (5 bases). The CDR3 length is 12 residues. From germline, CDR1 is LGHDT and CDR2 YNNKEL (reference sequence). With 1 base removed from V and 10 bases from J, the gap between germline ends came to 10 bases.

The chain has TRBV28 and TRBJ1-4; no firm D call. There are 12 residues in the CDR3. The germline V and J ends were trimmed by 3 bases and 10 bases, with 9 bases remaining between them. Germline lookup yields CDR1 MDHEN and CDR2 SYDVKM. In nucleotides, the CDR3 is TGTGCCAGCAGTTTTGAAACGAGAAAACTGTTTTTT. Translating it yields CASSFETRKLFF.

V usage is TRBV20-1 and J usage is TRBJ2-7; the match to TRBD2 covers 11 bases. This CDR3 is built from 16 residues. Germline V lookup: CDR1 DFQATT, CDR2 SNEGSKA (reference sequence). The junction had 16 bases not matched to a gene; V was cut back by 5 bases and J by 7 bases. The CDR3 DNA reads TGCAGTGCTGAAAGCCTCACTAGCGGGAGCCACAATGAGCAGTACTTC. It specifies CSAESLTSGSHNEQYF.

This clonotype was observed a handful of times. The rearrangement joins TRBV5-1 to TRBJ2-7, with 11 bases fitting TRBD2. The trim removed 8 bases at V and 4 bases at J, leaving 8 bases unmatched. Germline lookup yields CDR1 SGHRS and CDR2 YFSETQ. The CDR3 spans 14 residues. CDR3 in amino acids: CASGWTSGQYEQYF. CDR3 coding DNA: TGCGCCAGTGGATGGACTAGCGGGCAGTACGAGCAGTACTTC.

The V call is TRBV7-9, the J call TRBJ2-5; 12 nucleotides match TRBD2. CDR3 length: 18 residues. The V and J ends lost 5 bases and 2 bases, in that order; junction bases with no gene match: 12. Germline CDR1 reads SEHNR; CDR2 reads FQNEAQ (reference sequence). The CDR3 loop reads CASSPAYNGLAGQETQYF. The CDR3 region has the DNA TGTGCCAGCAGCCCCGCGTATAATGGACTAGCGGGGCAAGAGACCCAGTACTTC.